This T cell receptor (beta chain) derives from a study of shared clonotypes between healthy human individuals. Trimming removed 3 bases at V and 4 bases at J, with 18 bases between. Germline loops: CDR1 SNHLY, CDR2 FYNNEI. CDR3 length equals 16 residues. Whole-study findings and limits: In having few donors, the study represented limited genetic and exposure-history diversity. When compared with the clonotypes that were shared by all four sorted-subset donors, the non-shared clonotypes turned out to have lower generation probabilities. A handful of donors showed sharing of approximately 4.7% of naive CD4 clonotypes. Naive subsets typically showed greater estimated richness than memory subsets.

About this clone: The target antigen is unknown.

The table came from immunoSEQ multiplex PCR; TCRdb's copy has only in-frame clones and leaves some out. The table includes millions of clones, around 93% detected once. Naive CD8 populations comprised CD45RO-negative cells positively selected for CCR7, excluding terminally differentiated effector memory CD45RA+ cells. V and J are TRBV2 and TRBJ2-5, with D possibly TRBD2 on 5 matching bases. The source is a man between 18 and 35 years old in good health. Some clones in this sample may be carry-over from other donors' samples. The material sequenced was naive CD8+ T cells from PBMCs. CDR3 in amino acids: CASSDPEGRLIETQYF. In nucleotides, the CDR3 is TGTGCCAGCAGTGACCCCGAGGGCAGGTTAATAGAGACCCAGTACTTC.